This TCR beta chain was sequenced in a study of blood T cell repertoires in COVID-19. For the study at large: Sources were T cells, B-cell-depleted T cells, or PBMCs; the material itself was cDNA or gDNA.

Participants came from roughly 25 US areas, aged roughly 18 to 89 years. Participants had their cohort set by participant-reported clinical history. Original analysis: Reference gene primers were amplified, and this amplification served to estimate nucleated cell counts. The assay was immunoSEQ multiplex PCR, and TCRdb's table has in-frame clones only and misses some. V and J calls and clone size are given by that table; D and trimming were obtained from the DNA. The sample yields roughly 260,000 clones, 75% to 95% seen once. V gave up 8 bases and J gave up 7 bases; unmatched junction bases: 3. The CDR3 extends over 11 amino acids. In germline, CDR1 is MNHEY, CDR2 SMNVEV (reference sequence). This clone has a handful of counts.

Sequencing used PBMCs or T cells enriched from blood (not recorded which). This sequence joins TRBV27 and TRBJ2-5; 8 nucleotides agree with TRBD2. This TCR was sampled from a woman aged 18-30 years who had recovered from COVID-19. CDR3 region: CASRAGGTQYF. CDR3 nucleotide sequence: TGTGCCAGCCGTGCGGGGGGGACCCAGTACTTC.